This T cell receptor (beta chain) was captured by sequencing in a study of blood T cell repertoires in COVID-19. This CDR3 region has 15 residues. Germline lookup yields CDR1 SEHNR and CDR2 FQNEAQ (reference sequence). V gave up 0 bases and J gave up 0 bases, with 8 bases separating them. Profiled with immunoSEQ multiplex PCR; TCRdb holds only in-frame clones, not every one. The sample includes around 50,000 clones, roughly nine tenths of them seen just once. The sequenced sample was peripheral blood. The rearrangement links TRBV7-9 to TRBJ1-1; D unresolved. This receptor was taken from an older man with active COVID-19. In nucleotides, the CDR3 is TGTGCCAGCAGCTTAGCGGGCAGTATGAACACTGAAGCTTTCTTT. Translation gives CASSLAGSMNTEAFF.